The present entry profiles one T cell receptor beta chain with its context. The antigen remains undetermined. The V end lost 6 bases, the J end lost 8 bases, and 20 bases lay between the germline ends. The germline CDR1 and CDR2 sequences are LGHNA and YSLEER. CDR3 length equals 16 residues. Once extracted for a subset, genomic DNA was divided evenly among several immunoSEQ plates. Each replicate PCR on the sorted subsets used approximately 200 ng DNA (around 30,000 T cell genomes). Using immunoSEQ multiplex PCR, the repertoire was profiled, and TCRdb retains in-frame clones only, with some absent. The sample lists a few hundred thousand clones; around nine tenths were seen once. These data are taken from a study of shared clonotypes between healthy human individuals. Study conclusions and caveats: The study found about 5% of naive CD4 clonotypes shared across a few donors. It was the few donors that limited the genetic and exposure-history diversity represented.

What was sequenced was memory CD8+ T cells sorted from blood. Subset here: CD45RO+ cells pooled with CCR7-negative TemRA cells. This clonotype originated in a man aged 18 to 29 in good health. This chain connects TRBV4-3 to TRBJ1-6; no firm D call. The CDR3 DNA is TGCGCCAGCAGTCATAATGGGTTCGGTATAGATTCACCCCTCCACTTT. This codes for CASSHNGFGIDSPLHF.